This TCR beta chain was observed in a study of identical twins (dated by TCRdb to between 2015 and 2016). With regard to the full study: The study deep-sequenced TCR alpha and beta repertoires from monozygotic twins, unrelated adults of various ages and cord blood to test whether fetal clonotypes persist. Replicate twin experiments were performed at different times using different library preparation protocols to rule out contamination. The paper as a whole reports these results and caveats: The excess sharing between twins in beta out-of-frame sequences was weaker because fewer shared sequences reduced the signal-to-noise ratio. Invariant T cells such as MAIT and iNKT could partly confound zero-insertion analyses, although diverse VJ usage argued against such confounding for most clonotypes. In monozygotic twins, out-of-frame TCR alpha sharing was systematically underestimated by recombination models, although the models agreed with sharing between unrelated individuals. Because the same donors could not be followed over many years, the conclusions relied on cross-sectional statistical analysis. Fewer insertions were carried by abundant cord blood beta clonotypes; a weaker similar trend was observed in young adult naive repertoires, while no such trend was observed in memory repertoires. Compared with coincidental sharing between unrelated individuals, out-of-frame TCR alpha sequences shared between twins showed an excess of sequences with low generation probability.

To prepare the library, 5' RACE was applied. The run used an Illumina HiSeq 2000. Template switching introduced a universal primer binding site; the final cDNA contained a unique molecular identifier, enabling accurate counting of TCR cDNA molecules. First-strand cDNA for TCR alpha and beta chains was synthesized from specific primers in the conserved constant-segment region. Each cDNA library was double barcoded, with a SMART-Mk sample barcode plus Illumina barcodes, to control for contamination. TruSeq adapter sequences, together with Illumina sample barcodes, were added in two successive PCR steps. The Illumina HiSeq platform was used with custom primers to sequence TCR alpha and beta cDNA libraries. In the authors' own workflow: Raw reads were processed with MiGEC to extract unique molecular identifiers, and MiXCR was used to determine CDR3 positions. Recombination models were inferred per individual with the repgenHMM and IGoR tools using an EM algorithm. The analysis of shared clonotypes was done with the tcR package in R, with sharing normalized by the product of cloneset sizes. To study raw recombination free of thymic and clonal selection effects, out-of-frame nonproductive sequences were analyzed. TCRdb's own reprocessing of the public reads used fastp at Q25 and MiXCR and kept productive beta chains. CDR3 protein duplicates are merged, each entry listing the most common genes and DNA. TCRdb, not the original authors, processed these V and J calls. The sample table records more than 600,000 distinct CDR3 sequences; about 18% of these occur just once. Under 15% of the sample lies in the top ten.

The germline V gene supplies CDR1 SGHVS and CDR2 FNYEAQ. V drops 3 bases and J drops 7 bases, leaving 13 bases in between. The CDR3 contains 13 residues, cysteine and phenylalanine counted. Of the read, only the CDR3 DNA is kept; its 39 bases are in frame from base 1. All donors were healthy Caucasians. Three pairs of female monozygotic twins, all aged roughly 18 to 30 years, made up the twin cohort. RNA for TCR libraries was isolated from peripheral blood mononuclear cells. This clonotype was counted only a few times. Its antigen target is currently unknown. The record has no base qualities; no much larger clone is one base away. The sample was also reused in another study, on T cells expressing NK-cell markers. The second paper states: TCR beta-chain repertoires were profiled in sorted CD3+CD56+NKG2C+, CD3+CD56+NKG2C- and CD3+CD56-NKG2C+ T-cell subsets from fewer than 10 donors. Among the eight sequenced donors, only one was HCMV-seronegative, while the other seven were HCMV-seropositive. To restrict sorting to alphabetaTCR-expressing T cells, an anti-gammadeltaTCR antibody was added in several experiments. In over 5 donors, the dominant CD3+CD56+NKG2C+ clonotypes were among the top 10 CD8+ clonotypes and accounted for about 1.0-7.5% of CD8+ T cells. Those dominant clonotypes were again the most abundant among CD3+CD56-NKG2C+ cells in several donors, at roughly 25-65%. It remained unclear whether the expanded NKG2C-expressing T cell clones were specific for HCMV antigens. Randomly selected healthy volunteers, three men and five women, were used as the eight sequenced donors. HCMV-specific IgG was detected in serum with a commercial ELISA kit to determine HCMV serostatus. Bulk peripheral blood T-cell repertoires were additionally sequenced from unsorted PBMC for six donors. MIGEC handled demultiplexing of the reads and grouping by UMI, while MiTCR was used to assemble and quantify clonotypes. To remove erroneous sequences, TCR cDNA sequences were retained only when supported by two or more reads. The tcR package was used for downstream repertoire analysis, and clonotypes were matched across fractions by CDR3 nucleotide sequence plus V segment. VDJmatch was used to annotate antigen specificity against VDJdb, with one amino acid substitution in CDR3 permitted.

The sample taken for sequencing was PBMCs. The sequence derives from a woman between 18 and 29 years old in good health. The rearranged chain carries TRBV7-6 and TRBJ2-7, and TRBD2 may be the D gene, going by 6 matching bases. DNA sequence: TGTGCCAGCAGCTTGGACTACGGTGGGGAGCAGTACTTC. This sequence encodes CASSLDYGGEQYF.